A selection of T cell receptor beta chains follows, all from one sample in a study of PD-1 blockade in mismatch repair-deficient tumors. Clones were read by immunoSEQ multiplex PCR, and TCRdb kept only the in-frame ones, dropping some. The repertoire holds 40,000 to 60,000 clones, with around 73% as singletons. The input for sequencing was peripheral blood, taken 4 weeks after starting pembrolizumab. These receptors came from an adult with mismatch repair-deficient cancer. The conserved cysteine and the conserved F or W are not part of the CDR3 here. Clone sizes are given selectively: once, few, many, or a class where the clone is expanded.

TRBV12-5 | 13 | NA | ASGLLQGDYQPQH
TRBV29-1 | 12 | NA | SVKREGRSDTQY
TRBV28 | 10 | NA | ASSLVENIQY
TRBV9 | 11 | NA | ASSEQGSTEAF
TRBV5-5 | 12 | NA | ASSLGPGTDTQY
TRBV6-5 | 11 | few | ASRYRLNQPQH
TRBV19 | 13 | few | ASSNSGSVTGELF
TRBV21-1 | 7 | NA | ASSRKAA
TRBV19 | 12 | NA | ASSTSGNPKTQY
TRBV28 | 9 | few | ASSSAGSNT
TRBV10-3 | 11 | NA | AISGNTNYGYT
TRBV9 | 14 | once | ASSAIGGGQHNEQF
TRBV5-1 | 13 | NA | ASSLVSATSDTQY
TRBV6-5 | 11 | NA | ASSPPGFYEQY
TRBV15 | 14 | NA | ATSRASGAAGGELF
TRBV5-4 | 12 | NA | ASSSQGSNQPQH
TRBV18 | 11 | few | ASSPQHDYEQY
TRBV10-3 | 11 | NA | ATNPGQSTEAF
TRBV5-4 | 15 | NA | ASSLDSIAGGRETQY
TRBV9 | 14 | NA | ASSASQGALYTEAF
TRBV4-1 | 13 | NA | ASSQEWTGNYGYT
TRBV27 | 14 | few | ASRGYSGSLYNEQF
TRBV9 | 12 | few | ASSVVPTGNTIY
TRBV6-6 | 12 | NA | ASLRDSSNQPQH
TRBV11-1 | 12 | NA | ASSTLAGGLEQY
TRBV12-5 | 12 | NA | ASGLDRLDEKLF
TRBV5-1 | 13 | NA | ASSLDGTGIGEQF
TRBV18 | 11 | NA | ASSPGADYEQY
TRBV5-1 | 9 | once | ASSQQETQY
TRBV10-1 | 13 | few | ASSVRQGRDTEAF
TRBV6-5 | 13 | NA | ASSYSTGSTDTQY
TRBV29-1 | 11 | NA | SVEDQGTGGSF
TRBV7-3 | 12 | NA | ASSFGQEGGTQY
TRBV11-2 | 11 | NA | ASSFRVATEAF
TRBV6-1 | 12 | NA | ASSGTGLVQPQH
TRBV7-3 | 14 | NA | ASSRNAVSGANVLT
TRBV5-6 | 12 | NA | ASSLGALYNEQF
TRBV9 | 11 | NA | ASSAYQGNEQF
TRBV10-3 | 13 | NA | AITTGGFGSYGYT
TRBV28 | 13 | NA | ASSPTGDPYPEAF
TRBV5-6 | 12 | NA | ASSWGQGTYGYT